The subject of this entry is one T cell receptor beta chain. Its antigen is undetermined. RNA transcripts yielded amplified TCR beta CDR3 regions. In the first-round RT-PCR of the TCR CDR3, the HTBI primer set was used. TCRdb re-derived calls from the multiplex PCR reads in MiXCR, one entry per CDR3 protein. The data show about 560,000 distinct CDR3 sequences, approximately 14% seen once. These data come from a study of T cells in Graves' hyperthyroidism and ophthalmopathy. General study results and limits: Clonotypes that were expanded in thyroid above 0.001 mostly appeared in blood too.

Input material: blood. The TCR originated in a woman aged 25 to 39 with Graves' hyperthyroidism.

The CDR3 reads CASSRQGTGEQYF. CDR3 nucleotide sequence: TGTGCCAGCAGCAGACAGGGTACTGGGGAGCAGTACTTC. The V and J genes are TRBV3-1 and TRBJ2-7, with 7 nucleotides matching TRBD1. Per the germline V gene, CDR1 is LGHDT and CDR2 is YNNKEL (reference sequence). J was trimmed by 7 bases and V by 5 bases; bases with no gene match: 8. This CDR3 has 13 amino acids.